There are a few counts of the clone carrying this T cell receptor (beta chain). Its specificity is not known. Using a J-beta primer mix together with a sample-barcoded 5' primer, a second PCR was run for about 7 to 12 cycles. TCRdb reprocessed the 5' RACE reads via MiXCR and lists one record per CDR3 protein. The profile shows some 1.1 million distinct CDR3 sequences, under 40% of them singletons. Germline V CDR1 and CDR2: SQVTM, ANQGSEA. Between the trimmed V and J ends, which lost 4 bases and 8 bases, there was a span of 15 bases. The length of the CDR3 is 12 residues. This record belongs to a study of blood T cells in healthy people across ages. Study-level findings and limits: Estimates of total diversity, which came from one million sequenced T cells, were considered to be underestimates. With age, beta diversity per million T cells declined roughly linearly, significantly by 30 to 40. PBMCs went unsorted, and a conclusive naive versus antigen-experienced comparison was therefore prevented.

Material for sequencing was blood. The sequence derives from a man aged 18 to 29 in good health. The chain carries TRBV29-1 and TRBJ2-7, with D possibly TRBD2 on 6 matching bases. The CDR3 DNA follows: TGCAGCGTTGTAGGAGGAGGGGATAAGCAGTACTTC. Its translation is CSVVGGGDKQYF.